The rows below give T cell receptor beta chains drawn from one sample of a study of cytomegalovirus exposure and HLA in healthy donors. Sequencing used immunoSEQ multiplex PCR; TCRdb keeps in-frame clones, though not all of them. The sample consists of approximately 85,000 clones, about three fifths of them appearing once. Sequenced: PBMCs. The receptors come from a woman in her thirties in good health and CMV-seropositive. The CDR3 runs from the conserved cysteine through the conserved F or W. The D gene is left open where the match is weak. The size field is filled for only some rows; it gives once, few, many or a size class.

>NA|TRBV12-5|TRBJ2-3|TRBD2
TGTGCTAGTGGTTTGCCCCCCCTTCGACTAGCGGGGGGCCGCGCAGATACGCAGTATTTT
CASGLPPLRLAGGRADTQYF
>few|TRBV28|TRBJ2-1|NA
TGTGCCAGCACCCCAAGAAGGGACATTGGGATAAGTGAGCAGTTCTTC
CASTPRRDIGISEQFF
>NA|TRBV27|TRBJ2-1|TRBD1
TGTGCCAGCAGTGCGAGACCGGGACAGGGCTTCAATGAGCAGTTCTTC
CASSARPGQGFNEQFF
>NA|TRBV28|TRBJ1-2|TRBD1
TGTGCCAGCAGCTGGGGACAGACGCTTGGCTACACCTTC
CASSWGQTLGYTF
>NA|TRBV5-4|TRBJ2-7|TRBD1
TGTGCCAGCAGCTTGCAGGGGGCAGCCTACGAGCAGTACTTC
CASSLQGAAYEQYF
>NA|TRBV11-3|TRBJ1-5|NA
TGTGCCAGCAGCCCCCCCCACAGGGTTAGCAATCAGCCCCAGCATTTT
CASSPPHRVSNQPQHF
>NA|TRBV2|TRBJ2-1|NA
TGTGCCAGCAGTGAAACCTCAAACAGTTACTCCTACAATGAGCAGTTCTTC
CASSETSNSYSYNEQFF
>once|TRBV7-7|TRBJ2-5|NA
TGTGCCAGCAGCCCGACGGGGGTGTTGGAGACCCAGTACTTC
CASSPTGVLETQYF
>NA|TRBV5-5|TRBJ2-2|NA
TGTGCCAGCAGGTGGGACTTCCCGAACACCGGGGAGCTGTTTTTT
CASRWDFPNTGELFF
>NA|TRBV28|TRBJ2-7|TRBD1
TGTGCCAGCACGACAGGGAATGGGTACGAGCAGTACTTC
CASTTGNGYEQYF
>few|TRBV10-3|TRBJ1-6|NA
TGTGCCATCAGTGAGTACAGGTCGATGGAGAATTCACCCCTCCACTTT
CAISEYRSMENSPLHF
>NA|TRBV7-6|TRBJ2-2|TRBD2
TGTGCCAGCAGCTCGGGACTAGCGGGGGCGTTCACCGGGGAGCTGTTTTTT
CASSSGLAGAFTGELFF
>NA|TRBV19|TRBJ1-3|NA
TGTGCCAGTAGTATAGGGCAGACTGGAAACACCATATATTTT
CASSIGQTGNTIYF
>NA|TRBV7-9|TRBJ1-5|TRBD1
TGTGCCAGCAGCTTAACGGGACAGGGAAATCAGCCCCAGCATTTT
CASSLTGQGNQPQHF
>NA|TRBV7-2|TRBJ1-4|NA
TGTGCCAGCAGCTACAGTACAGGGTTTAATAATGAAAAACTGTTTTTT
CASSYSTGFNNEKLFF
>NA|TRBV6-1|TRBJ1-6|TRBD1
TGTGCCAGCAGAAGCCGGGACAGTAATTCACCCCTCCACTTT
CASRSRDSNSPLHF
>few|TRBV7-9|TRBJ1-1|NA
TGTGCCAGCAGCTCAAGGGGATCAGGCATGAACACTGAAGCTTTCTTT
CASSSRGSGMNTEAFF
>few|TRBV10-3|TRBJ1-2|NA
TGTGCCATCAGTGAGACGACAGGATCTTATGGCTACACCTTC
CAISETTGSYGYTF
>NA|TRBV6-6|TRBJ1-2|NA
TGTGCCAGCAGTTTCCCAGGACAGCCTAACTATGGCTACACCTTC
CASSFPGQPNYGYTF
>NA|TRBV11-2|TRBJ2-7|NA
TGTGCCAGCAGTCGTCCGACAGGCTTTAGCTACGAGCAGTACTTC
CASSRPTGFSYEQYF
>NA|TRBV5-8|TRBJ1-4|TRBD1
TGTGCCAGCAGGCGGACAGGGAGTAATGAAAAACTGTTTTTT
CASRRTGSNEKLFF
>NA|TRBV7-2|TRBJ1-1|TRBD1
TGTGCCAGCAGCAAAACAGGGGGCGCAAACACTGAAGCTTTCTTT
CASSKTGGANTEAFF
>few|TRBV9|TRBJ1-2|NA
TGTGCCAGCAGCGTAGACAGCTATGGCTACACCTTC
CASSVDSYGYTF
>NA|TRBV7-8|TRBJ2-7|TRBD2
TGTGCCAGCAGCTCGGCCGGGACTAGTGGTAACGAGCAGTACTTC
CASSSAGTSGNEQYF
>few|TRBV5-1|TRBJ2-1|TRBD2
TGCGCCAGCAGCCAAAAAGGGACGGGGGGACGTCACGGCTACAATGAGCAGTTCTTC
CASSQKGTGGRHGYNEQFF
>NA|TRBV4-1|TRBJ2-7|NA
TGCGCCAGCAGCCAAGAAGCAGGTTCCCACGAGCAGTACTTC
CASSQEAGSHEQYF
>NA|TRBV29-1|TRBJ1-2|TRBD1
TGCAGCGCCGGGACAGGAATCTATGGCTACACCTTC
CSAGTGIYGYTF
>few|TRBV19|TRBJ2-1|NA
TGTGCCAGTTCCACAGGGTACAATGAGCAGTTCTTC
CASSTGYNEQFF
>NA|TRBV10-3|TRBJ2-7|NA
TGTGCCATCAGTGTAAGACTAGATGGGGAGCAGTACTTC
CAISVRLDGEQYF
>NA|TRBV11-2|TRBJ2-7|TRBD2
TGTGCCAGCAGCTTATTACTAGCGGGGACCCAGTACGAGCAGTACTTC
CASSLLLAGTQYEQYF
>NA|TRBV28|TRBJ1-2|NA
TGTGCCAGCAGTCAGGGCAACCTCTATGGCTACACCTTC
CASSQGNLYGYTF
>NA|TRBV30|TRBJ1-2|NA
TGTGCCTGGAGTGTGCAGGGGTATGGCTACACCTTC
CAWSVQGYGYTF
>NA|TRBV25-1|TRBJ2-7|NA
TGTGCCAGCAGTGAAAATTCAGGGGAGCAGTACTTC
CASSENSGEQYF
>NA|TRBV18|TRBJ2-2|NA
TGTGCCAGCTCACGCGAGACCCCTACAGGGAACGCCGGGGAGCTGTTTTTT
CASSRETPTGNAGELFF
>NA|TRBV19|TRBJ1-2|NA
TGTGCCAGTAGACCTGGAGGGGACGGAGGTGGCTACACCTTC
CASRPGGDGGGYTF
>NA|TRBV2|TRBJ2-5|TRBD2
TGTGCCAGCAGTGTGACTAGCGGGGGGCAAGAGACCCAGTACTTC
CASSVTSGGQETQYF
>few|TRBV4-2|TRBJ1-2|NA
TGTGCCAGCAGCCCAGAGGGCCTACCGGACTATGGCTACACCTTC
CASSPEGLPDYGYTF
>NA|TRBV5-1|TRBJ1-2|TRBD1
TGCGCCAGCAGCTTGGGGGACAGGGAAGGCTACACCTTC
CASSLGDREGYTF
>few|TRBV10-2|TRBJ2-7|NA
TGCGCCAGCAGAAATAAGCTTAACTACGAGCAGTACTTC
CASRNKLNYEQYF
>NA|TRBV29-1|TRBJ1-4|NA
TGCAGCGCTCGAGGAAGGGGTCGTGATAATGAAAAACTGTTTTTT
CSARGRGRDNEKLFF
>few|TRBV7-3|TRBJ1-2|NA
TGTGCCAGCAGCTTATGGGACTACTATGGCTACACCTTC
CASSLWDYYGYTF
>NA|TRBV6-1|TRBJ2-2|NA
TGTGCCAGCAGTGAAACCCCGATAACTCTGTGGGAGCTGTTTTTT
CASSETPITLWELFF
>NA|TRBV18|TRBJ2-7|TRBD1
TGTGCCAGCTCACCCGGGACAGCCGAAGACTACGAGCAGTACTTC
CASSPGTAEDYEQYF
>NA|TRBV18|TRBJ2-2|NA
TGTGCCAGCTCACCAGGGCAGGCGAACACCGGGGAGCTGTTTTTT
CASSPGQANTGELFF
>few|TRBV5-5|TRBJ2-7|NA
TGTGCCAGCAGCTCGGGCTACCCCACTAGGGAGCAGTACTTC
CASSSGYPTREQYF
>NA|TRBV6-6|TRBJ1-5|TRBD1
TGTGCCAGCATTGACAGGGGAAATCAGCCCCAGCATTTT
CASIDRGNQPQHF
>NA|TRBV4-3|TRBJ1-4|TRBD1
TGCGCCAGCAGCCCGGGGGAGACAGGGGTATCTGAAAAACTGTTTTTT
CASSPGETGVSEKLFF
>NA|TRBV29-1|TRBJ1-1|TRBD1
TGCAGCGCCCTGAAGAGGGGACAGGAGTATTGGACTTTCTTT
CSALKRGQEYWTFF
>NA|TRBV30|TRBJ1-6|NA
TGTGCCTGGAGTCGGGAGGGCCCCCTCCACTTT
CAWSREGPLHF
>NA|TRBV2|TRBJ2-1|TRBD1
TGTGCCAGCAGAGAGGGACAGGGGGCCTCCTACAATGAGCAGTTCTTC
CASREGQGASYNEQFF
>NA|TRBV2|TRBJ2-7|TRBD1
TGTGTCAGCAAGGGACAGGGCAGCTCCTACGAGCAGTACTTC
CVSKGQGSSYEQYF
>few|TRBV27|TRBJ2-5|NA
TGTGCCAGCAGCCGGACAGATCCCCAGGAGACCCAGTACTTC
CASSRTDPQETQYF
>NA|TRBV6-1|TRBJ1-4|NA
TGTGCCAGCAGTGAAAAGCAGGGGAGTCCCTCTGCAACTAATGAAAAACTGTTTTTT
CASSEKQGSPSATNEKLFF
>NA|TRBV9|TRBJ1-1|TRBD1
TGTGCCAGCAGCGAGCGGACAGGACTTATGAACACTGAAGCTTTCTTT
CASSERTGLMNTEAFF
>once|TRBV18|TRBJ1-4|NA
TGTGCCAGCTCACCACAGGGGGAAAAACTGTTTTTT
CASSPQGEKLFF
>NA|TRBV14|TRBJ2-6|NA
TGTGCCAGCAGGTCGGGTACCGGGGCCAACGTCCTGACTTTC
CASRSGTGANVLTF
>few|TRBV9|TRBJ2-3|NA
TGTGCCAGCAATAGGCAGGCTACAGATACGCAGTATTTT
CASNRQATDTQYF
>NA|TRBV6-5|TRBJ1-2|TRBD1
TGTGCCAGCAGGCACGACAGGGGGCAAGGCTATGGCTACACCTTC
CASRHDRGQGYGYTF
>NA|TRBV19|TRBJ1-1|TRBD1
TGTGCCAGTAGTCCGACAGGGAGGAACACTGAAGCTTTCTTT
CASSPTGRNTEAFF
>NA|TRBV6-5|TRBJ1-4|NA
TGTGCCAGCAGCTCCGGACAGACAACTAATGAAAAACTGTTTTTT
CASSSGQTTNEKLFF